The 14 T cell receptor beta chains below come from one sample, sequenced in a study of blood T cell repertoires in COVID-19. Repertoires were generated with immunoSEQ multiplex PCR, while TCRdb's copy carries only in-frame clones and drops some. The top ten clones hold almost 40% of a sample with 25,000 to 30,000 clones, less than 80% of them seen once. Sequenced: peripheral blood. The receptors were sampled from a man between 65 and 85 years old with acute or convalescent COVID-19.

This chain joins TRBV7-2 and TRBJ2-3, with a tentative D call TRBD2 (6 bases). Between the trimmed V and J ends, which lost 0 bases and 4 bases, there was a span of 11 bases. CDR1 is SGHTA, CDR2 FQGNSA, per germline. This CDR3 comprises 15 residues. DNA for the CDR3: TGTGCCAGCAGCTTAGCACGGGGGAGCGCAGATACGCAGTATTTT. This gives the protein CASSLARGSADTQYF.

The chain carries TRBV28 and TRBJ1-2, with 7 bases that match TRBD1. This CDR3 is 15 amino acids long. J was trimmed by 5 bases and V by 4 bases; bases with no gene match: 10. Germline assignment: CDR1 MDHEN and CDR2 SYDVKM. CDR3 region: CASSSYQGGNYGYTF. As DNA, the CDR3 is TGTGCCAGCAGTTCCTACCAGGGGGGTAATTATGGCTACACCTTC.

This clone has a handful of counts. The rearrangement uses TRBV28 and TRBJ1-6; 11 bases fit TRBD1. Per germline, CDR1 MDHEN and CDR2 SYDVKM. V was pared by 3 bases and J by 8 bases, with 6 bases of the junction left unmatched. The CDR3 is 16 amino acids. The CDR3 sequence: CASSFGDRGGHSPLHF. DNA for the CDR3: TGTGCCAGCAGTTTTGGGGACAGGGGGGGTCATTCACCCCTCCACTTT.

The rearrangement uses TRBV3-1 (or the pseudogene TRBV3-2) and TRBJ2-7, with a weak D call TRBD2 (5 bases). The germline V gene encodes CDR1 LGHDT and CDR2 YNNKEL (reference sequence). V lost 3 bases to trimming and J lost 4 bases, with 10 bases between them. The CDR3 spans 13 residues. CDR3 DNA sequence: TGTGCCAGCAGCCATCTGGCGGGTTACGAGCAGTACTTC. Amino acid sequence: CASSHLAGYEQYF.

The V and J genes are TRBV18 and TRBJ2-3, with a possible D match to TRBD1 (5 bases). This CDR3 is 16 amino acids long. The germline gives CDR1 KGHSH, CDR2 LQKENI. V dropped 8 bases and J dropped 2 bases, with 20 bases sitting between them. The CDR3 sequence is CASNPPGNGFTDTQYF. The CDR3 nucleotides are TGTGCCAGCAATCCCCCAGGGAACGGATTCACAGATACGCAGTATTTT.

The chain employs TRBV19 and TRBJ1-2; 7 positions match TRBD1. This CDR3 contains 16 residues. CDR1 is LNHDA and CDR2 is SQIVND in the germline V gene (reference sequence). The ends lost 2 bases at V and 4 bases at J; junction bases unmatched: 10. CDR3 region: CASSITGTGDGYGYTF. The DNA of the CDR3 is TGTGCCAGTAGTATAACTGGAACAGGGGATGGCTATGGCTACACCTTC. The full variable domain, with the rest looked up from reference TRBV19 and TRBJ1-2, is DGGITQSPKYLFRKEGQNVTLSCEQNLNHDAMYWYRQDPGQGLRLIYYSQIVNDFQKGDIAEGYSVSREKKESFPLTVTSAQKNPTAFYLCASSITGTGDGYGYTFGSGTRLTVV.

This chain joins TRBV7-2 and TRBJ1-5; D unresolved. CDR1 is SGHTA, CDR2 FQGNSA, per germline. V dropped 1 base and J dropped 6 bases, with 13 bases sitting between them. The CDR3 has 15 amino acids. CDR3 region: CASSLVTAPGQPQHF. Written as DNA, the CDR3 is TGTGCCAGCAGCTTAGTAACAGCTCCCGGTCAGCCCCAGCATTTT.

In DNA, the CDR3 is TGTGCTAGTGGTGCCTACTCCAGGGGTAGTACCTTC. As protein: CASGAYSRGSTF. The chain combines TRBV12-5 with TRBJ1-2; possible D gene TRBD1, 6 bases. V gave up 5 bases and J gave up 14 bases, with 18 bases separating them. CDR1 and CDR2 (germline): LGHNT, FRNRAP. The CDR3 sequence is 12 residues long.

This chain joins TRBV10-3 and TRBJ2-5, with TRBD1 matching 7 bases. This CDR3 has 14 residues. Looked up from germline, CDR1 is ENHRY and CDR2 is SYGVKD. V was pared by 6 bases and J by 5 bases, with 9 bases of the junction left unmatched. The CDR3 reads CAIRGDSQGETQYF. CDR3 sequence (DNA): TGTGCCATCAGGGGGGACAGCCAAGGGGAGACCCAGTACTTC.

This chain joins TRBV28 and TRBJ2-3, with 11 bases aligning to TRBD1. Germline CDR1 MDHEN, CDR2 SYDVKM. This CDR3 contains 15 residues. Unmatched junction bases numbered 11, after V lost 8 bases and J lost 7 bases. CDR3 nucleotide sequence: TGTGCCAGCGGCGTGGACAGGGGGCGTCCCCATACGCAGTATTTT. Protein product: CASGVDRGRPHTQYF.

The chain carries TRBV19 and TRBJ1-4, with D unresolved. With 2 bases removed from V and 4 bases from J, the gap between germline ends came to 8 bases. Per the germline V gene, CDR1 is LNHDA and CDR2 is SQIVND (reference sequence). The CDR3 is 14 amino acids. CDR3 in amino acids: CASSITGNNEKLFF. As DNA, the CDR3 is TGTGCCAGTAGTATAACCGGGAATAATGAAAAACTGTTTTTT.

The gene calls are TRBV19 and TRBJ1-1, with D tentatively TRBD1 (6 bases). The V gene's germline CDR1 is LNHDA and CDR2 SQIVND (reference sequence). V gave up 5 bases and J gave up 2 bases, with 15 bases separating them. There are 15 residues in the CDR3. The CDR3 bases are TGTGCCAGTAGTTTCCACCGGACAGTTAACACTGAAGCTTTCTTT. This gives the protein CASSFHRTVNTEAFF.

A single count supports this clone. V is TRBV11-1 and J is TRBJ1-2; D perhaps matches TRBD1 (6 bases). From germline, CDR1 is SGHAT and CDR2 FQDESV (reference sequence). The germline V and J ends were trimmed by 6 bases and 11 bases, with 19 bases remaining between them. This CDR3 is 13 amino acids long. CDR3 sequence: CASSSGDWSGYTF. Written as DNA, the CDR3 is TGTGCCAGCAGTTCAGGGGATTGGAGTGGTTACACCTTC. Supplemented by reference TRBV11-1 and TRBJ1-2, the full variable domain reads EAEVAQSPRYKITEKSQAVAFWCDPISGHATLYWYRQILGQGPELLVQFQDESVVDDSQLPKDRFSAERLKGVDSTLKIQPAELGDSAMYLCASSSGDWSGYTFGSGTRLTVV.

This clone appeared a single time. DNA for the CDR3: TGTGCCAGCAGTGGGGACAGCTACGAGCAGTACTTC. It yields the protein CASSGDSYEQYF. The chain joins TRBV2 to TRBJ2-7; 7 bases map to TRBD1. The germline gives CDR1 SNHLY, CDR2 FYNNEI. Losses at the gene ends were 4 bases for V and 3 bases for J; bases not matched to a gene: 0. The CDR3 length is 12 residues.